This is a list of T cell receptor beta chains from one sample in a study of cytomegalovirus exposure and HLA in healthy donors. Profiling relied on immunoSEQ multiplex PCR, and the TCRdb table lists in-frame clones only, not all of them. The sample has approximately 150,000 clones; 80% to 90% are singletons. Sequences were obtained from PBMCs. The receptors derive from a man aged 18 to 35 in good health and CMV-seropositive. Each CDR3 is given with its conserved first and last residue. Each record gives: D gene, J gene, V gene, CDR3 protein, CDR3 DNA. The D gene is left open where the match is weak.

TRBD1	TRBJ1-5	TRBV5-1	CASSPGTGRNQPQHF	TGCGCCAGCAGCCCTGGGACAGGTCGCAATCAGCCCCAGCATTTT
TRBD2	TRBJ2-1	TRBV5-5	CASSLWPSGGNEQFF	TGTGCCAGCAGCTTGTGGCCTAGCGGGGGTAATGAGCAGTTCTTC
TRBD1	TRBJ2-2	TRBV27	CASSRIPGQGAGELFF	TGTGCCAGCAGTCGCATCCCGGGACAGGGGGCCGGGGAGCTGTTTTTT
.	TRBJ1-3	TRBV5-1	CASSPGGNSGNTIYF	TGCGCCAGCAGCCCGGGAGGGAACTCTGGAAACACCATATATTTT
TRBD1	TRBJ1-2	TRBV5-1	CASSPDRGWGYTF	TGCGCCAGCAGCCCGGACAGGGGTTGGGGCTACACCTTC
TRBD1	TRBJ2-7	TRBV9	CASSVTGVGNGEQYF	TGTGCCAGCAGCGTAACAGGGGTGGGGAATGGCGAGCAGTACTTC
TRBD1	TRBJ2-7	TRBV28	CASSPTTGYVEQYF	TGTGCCAGCAGTCCGACGACAGGGTACGTCGAGCAGTACTTC
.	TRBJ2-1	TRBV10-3	CAIRGGDSTYNEQFF	TGTGCCATCAGGGGGGGAGACTCTACCTACAATGAGCAGTTCTTC
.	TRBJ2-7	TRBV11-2	CASSSVYEQYF	TGTGCCAGCAGCTCCGTTTACGAGCAGTACTTC
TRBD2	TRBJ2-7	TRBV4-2	CASSQTSVSYEQYF	TGTGCCAGCAGCCAGACTAGCGTTTCCTACGAGCAGTACTTC
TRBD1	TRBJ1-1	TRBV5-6	CASSLGGTEEEAFF	TGTGCCAGCAGCTTGGGAGGGACAGAGGAGGAAGCTTTCTTT
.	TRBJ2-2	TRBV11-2	CASSLEAGQSTGELFF	TGTGCCAGCAGCTTAGAGGCTGGACAGTCCACCGGGGAGCTGTTTTTT
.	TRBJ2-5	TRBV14	CASSQDLRGGYETQYF	TGTGCCAGCAGCCAAGATCTCAGGGGTGGATATGAGACCCAGTACTTC
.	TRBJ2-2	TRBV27	CASSFAGHAGELFF	TGTGCCAGCAGTTTTGCAGGGCACGCCGGGGAGCTGTTTTTT
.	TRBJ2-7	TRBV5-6	CASTFLSGEQYF	TGTGCCAGCACCTTCCTTTCAGGGGAGCAGTACTTC
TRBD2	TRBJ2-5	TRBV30	CAWSKTSGAAETQYF	TGTGCCTGGAGTAAGACTAGCGGGGCCGCAGAGACCCAGTACTTC
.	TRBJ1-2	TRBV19	CASSPMTGLSGYGYTF	TGTGCCAGTAGTCCGATGACAGGTTTAAGTGGCTATGGCTACACCTTC
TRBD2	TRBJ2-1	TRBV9	CASSSSSGRGDEQFF	TGTGCCAGCAGCAGTTCTAGCGGGAGGGGCGATGAGCAGTTCTTC
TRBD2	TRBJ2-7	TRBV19	CASSIILAGLYEQYF	TGTGCCAGTAGTATAATCCTAGCGGGATTGTACGAGCAGTACTTC
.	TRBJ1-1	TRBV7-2	CASSLSRNTEAFF	TGTGCCAGCAGCTTATCGAGGAACACTGAAGCTTTCTTT
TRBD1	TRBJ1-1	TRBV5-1	CASSLGQGDMNTEAFF	TGCGCCAGCAGCCTAGGACAGGGAGACATGAACACTGAAGCTTTCTTT
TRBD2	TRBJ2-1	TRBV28	CASIGLAGAIGEQFF	TGTGCCAGCATTGGACTAGCGGGGGCTATTGGTGAGCAGTTCTTC
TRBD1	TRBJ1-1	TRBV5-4	CASSSTGTEAFF	TGTGCCAGCAGCTCGACAGGGACCGAAGCTTTCTTT
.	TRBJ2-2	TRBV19	CASSILSSGARSTGELFF	TGTGCCAGTAGTATCCTTTCGTCAGGGGCGAGATCCACCGGGGAGCTGTTTTTT
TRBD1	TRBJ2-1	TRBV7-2	CASSIKGTAWSSYNEQFF	TGTGCCAGCAGCATAAAGGGGACAGCTTGGAGCTCCTACAATGAGCAGTTCTTC
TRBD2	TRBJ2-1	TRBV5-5	CASSNQLAGRYNEQFF	TGTGCCAGCAGCAACCAACTAGCGGGGCGCTACAATGAGCAGTTCTTC
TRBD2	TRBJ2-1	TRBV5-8	CASRWRRLAEGVNEQFF	TGTGCCAGCAGATGGAGGCGGCTAGCGGAAGGTGTGAATGAGCAGTTCTTC
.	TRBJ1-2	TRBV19	CASSIADSGVNYGYTF	TGTGCCAGTAGTATCGCCGACAGTGGGGTTAACTATGGCTACACCTTC
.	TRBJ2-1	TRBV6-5	CASVQGGSYNEQFF	TGTGCCAGCGTACAGGGGGGGAGCTACAATGAGCAGTTCTTC
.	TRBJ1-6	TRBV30	CAWSRGVSPLHF	TGTGCCTGGAGCCGAGGCGTTTCACCCCTCCACTTT
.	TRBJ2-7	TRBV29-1	CSVVEQGIDEQYF	TGCAGCGTTGTCGAGCAGGGCATCGACGAGCAGTACTTC
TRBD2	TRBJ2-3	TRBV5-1	CASSFGRGGTDTQYF	TGCGCCAGCAGCTTTGGGCGGGGGGGAACAGATACGCAGTATTTT
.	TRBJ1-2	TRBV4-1	CASWGGGNYGYTF	TGCGCCAGCTGGGGTGGGGGGAACTATGGCTACACCTTC
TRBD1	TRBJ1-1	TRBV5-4	CASSRPGQGNTRTEAFF	TGTGCCAGCAGCCGCCCCGGACAGGGTAATACTAGGACTGAAGCTTTCTTT
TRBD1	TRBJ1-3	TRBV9	CASSVEGRGLGNTIYF	TGTGCCAGCAGCGTAGAGGGCAGGGGGCTCGGAAACACCATATATTTT
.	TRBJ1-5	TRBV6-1	CASRHYGNQPQHF	TGTGCCAGCAGACACTATGGCAATCAGCCCCAGCATTTT
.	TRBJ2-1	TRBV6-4	CRGALTCSYNEQFF	TGCCGGGGGGCTTTAACTTGCTCCTACAATGAGCAGTTCTTC
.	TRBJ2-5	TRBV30	CAWSVPGQGQETQYF	TGTGCCTGGAGTGTACCCGGCCAGGGACAAGAGACCCAGTACTTC
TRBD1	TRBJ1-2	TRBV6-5	CASSPGQVFGYTF	TGTGCCAGCAGCCCGGGACAGGTTTTTGGCTACACCTTC
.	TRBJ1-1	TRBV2	CATRGTGRGAAFF	TGTGCCACCCGAGGAACAGGGCGAGGAGCAGCTTTCTTT
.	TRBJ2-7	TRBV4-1	CASSQEMGGSYEQYF	TGCGCCAGCAGCCAAGAGATGGGGGGCTCCTACGAGCAGTACTTC
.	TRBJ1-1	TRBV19	CASSIQEDTEAFF	TGTGCCAGTAGTATCCAGGAGGACACTGAAGCTTTCTTT
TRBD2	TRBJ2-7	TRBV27	CASSPGGAYEQYF	TGTGCCAGCAGCCCTGGGGGGGCCTACGAGCAGTACTTC
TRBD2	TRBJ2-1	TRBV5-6	CASSLRRSGAYNEQFF	TGTGCCAGCAGCCTACGGCGTAGCGGGGCATACAATGAGCAGTTCTTC
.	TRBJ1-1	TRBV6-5	CASTQGRKNTEAFF	TGTGCCAGCACTCAGGGTAGGAAGAACACTGAAGCTTTCTTT
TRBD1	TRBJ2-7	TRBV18	CASSPREGASEQYF	TGTGCCAGCTCACCCCGAGAGGGGGCGAGCGAGCAGTACTTC
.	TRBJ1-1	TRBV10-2	CASSYHTEAFF	TGCGCCAGCAGTTATCACACTGAAGCTTTCTTT
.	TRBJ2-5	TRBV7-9	CASSFEGSLPGVKETQYF	TGTGCCAGCAGCTTTGAAGGCTCCCTGCCAGGGGTAAAAGAGACCCAGTACTTC
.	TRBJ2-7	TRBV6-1	CASSDGGPYEQYF	TGTGCCAGCAGTGACGGGGGGCCCTACGAGCAGTACTTC
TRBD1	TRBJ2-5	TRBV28	CASSLGQGRGETQYF	TGTGCCAGCAGTTTGGGACAGGGTAGGGGAGAGACCCAGTACTTC
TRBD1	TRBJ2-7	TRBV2	CASSVQRDRASYEQYF	TGTGCCAGCAGTGTCCAAAGGGACAGGGCCTCCTACGAGCAGTACTTC
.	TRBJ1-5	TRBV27	CASSLEGRLRYPSQPQHF	TGTGCCAGCAGTTTAGAAGGGAGGTTGAGATATCCGAGTCAGCCCCAGCATTTT
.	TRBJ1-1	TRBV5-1	CASSYQGRTEAFF	TGCGCCAGCAGCTATCAGGGAAGGACTGAAGCTTTCTTT
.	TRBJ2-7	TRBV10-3	CAITAGQGSSYEQYF	TGTGCCATCACCGCGGGCCAGGGGAGCTCCTACGAGCAGTACTTC